One sample yielded the 16 T cell receptor beta chains listed below, sequenced in a study of T cell responses to AZD1222 COVID-19 vaccine. Repertoires were generated with immunoSEQ multiplex PCR, while TCRdb's copy carries only in-frame clones and drops some. The table has about 110,000 clones, 85% to 90% seen once. Here the sequenced sample was peripheral blood, taken on day 0 of AZD1222 vaccination. Receptors were obtained from an adult in good health.

The rearrangement links TRBV3-1 (or the pseudogene TRBV3-2) to TRBJ1-1; D might be TRBD1 (5 bases). The CDR3 contains 12 residues. The V end was cut by 3 bases, the J end by 9 bases, with 11 bases between. The germline V gene has CDR1 LGHDT and CDR2 YNNKEL (reference sequence). This CDR3 is CASSHVDTKAFF. In DNA, the CDR3 is TGTGCCAGCAGCCATGTGGACACCAAAGCTTTCTTT.

To note about this clone: Mismatch with germline at one junction end may stem from a read error. The chain couples TRBV19 to TRBJ1-3; TRBD1 is a possible D gene (5 bases). CDR1 and CDR2 (germline): LNHDA, SQIVND (reference sequence). The CDR3 has 16 residues. The CDR3, as DNA: TGTGCCAGTAGTAGAGTCGGGGCAGCTACTGGAAGCACCATATATTTT. Translation gives CASSRVGAATGSTIYF.

This chain connects TRBV6-5 to TRBJ1-5; D not resolved. V gave up 0 bases and J gave up 2 bases, with 5 bases separating them. Germline lookup yields CDR1 MNHEY and CDR2 SVGAGI. The CDR3 contains 14 residues. The DNA of the CDR3 is TGTGCCAGCAGTTACTCGAGCGGCAATCAGCCCCAGCATTTT. Translation: CASSYSSGNQPQHF.

The CDR3 DNA follows: TGTGCCAGCAGTTCAGTTGTAAGCAATCAGCCCCAGCATTTT. Its translation: CASSSVVSNQPQHF. The rearrangement links TRBV6-5 to TRBJ1-5, with D unclear. The CDR3 extends over 14 amino acids. V lost 4 bases to trimming and J lost 1 base, with 8 bases between them. Germline values: CDR1 MNHEY, CDR2 SVGAGI.

This rearrangement joins TRBV7-9 to TRBJ1-1; D is ambiguous. Trimming removed 1 base from V and 2 bases from J, with 17 bases in between. The CDR3 consists of 17 residues. Germline V CDR1 and CDR2: SEHNR, FQNEAQ (reference sequence). The chain's CDR3 is CASSLDWGLSPNTEAFF. The CDR3 DNA is TGTGCCAGCAGCTTAGATTGGGGTCTGAGCCCTAACACTGAAGCTTTCTTT.

The chain links TRBV27 to TRBJ1-5, with D perhaps TRBD1 (6 bases). Trimming took 3 bases from V and 4 from J, leaving 13 bases between them. Germline V CDR1 and CDR2: MNHEY, SMNVEV (reference sequence). The CDR3 length is 15 residues. In nucleotides, the CDR3 is TGTGCCAGCAGTTTCAAATGGGACAAAAATCAGCCCCAGCATTTT. It translates to CASSFKWDKNQPQHF.

The V call is TRBV12-3 or TRBV12-4, the J call TRBJ2-1, with 8 bases aligning to TRBD2. This CDR3 is 12 amino acids long. Trimming removed 4 bases from V and 10 bases from J; junction bases left unmatched: 3. Here the CDR3 DNA reads TGTGCCAGCAGTTCCAGCGGGGGCGAGCAGTTCTTC. It yields the protein CASSSSGGEQFF.

J is TRBJ2-7 and V is TRBV6-2 or TRBV6-3; D is tentatively TRBD1 or TRBD2 (5 bases each). The length of the CDR3 is 15 residues. CDR1 is MNHEY, CDR2 SVGEGT, per germline. V lost 2 bases and J 0 bases, leaving 11 bases between the germline ends. CDR3 residues: CASSYTPGSSYEQYF. The CDR3 DNA follows: TGTGCCAGCAGTTACACCCCAGGGAGCTCCTACGAGCAGTACTTC.

The chain is built from TRBV27 and TRBJ2-7, with D possibly TRBD2 on 6 matching bases. The CDR3 loop spans 16 amino acids. V shed 7 bases and J shed 0 bases, with 19 bases lying between them. Germline loops: CDR1 MNHEY, CDR2 SMNVEV (reference sequence). The CDR3 DNA sequence: TGTGCCAGCACCGCTGAGGCGGGGCGGAGCTCCTACGAGCAGTACTTC. Encoded protein: CASTAEAGRSSYEQYF.

V and J are TRBV6-5 and TRBJ2-2; no reliable D call. Germline V gene lookup returns CDR1 MNHEY and CDR2 SVGAGI. The CDR3 runs to 13 residues. Trimming removed 8 bases at V and 4 bases at J, with 11 bases between. The CDR3 DNA follows: TGTGCCAGCCCGCTTTCGGGCACCGGGGAGCTGTTTTTT. It codes for CASPLSGTGELFF.

A single count supports this clone. The chain joins TRBV21-1 to TRBJ1-6. TRBV21-1 is a documented pseudogene. The CDR3 has 15 amino acids. The DNA for the CDR3 is TGTGCCAGCAGCAAAGCGCCCTTATATAATTCACCCCTCCACTTT. Amino acid sequence: CASSKAPLYNSPLHF.

The chain is built from TRBV4-1 and TRBJ2-5, with D possibly being TRBD1 (6 bases). The V end lost 4 bases, the J end lost 0 bases, and 9 bases lay between the germline ends. In germline, CDR1 is MGHRA, CDR2 YSYEKL. The CDR3 spans 14 residues. CDR3 residues: CASSPGQNQETQYF. CDR3 DNA: TGCGCCAGCAGCCCCGGACAGAACCAAGAGACCCAGTACTTC.

This chain connects TRBV7-2 to TRBJ1-3, with no clear D. Trimming left V 1 base short and J 0 bases short, with 4 bases between. Germline V gene lookup returns CDR1 SGHTA and CDR2 FQGNSA. This CDR3 spans 14 amino acids. CDR3 sequence reads: CASSLGVSGNTIYF. CDR3 DNA: TGTGCCAGCAGCTTAGGGGTCTCTGGAAACACCATATATTTT.

The chain recombines TRBV6-2 or TRBV6-3 with TRBJ2-3, with D possibly being TRBD1 or TRBD2 (6 bases each). V lost 2 bases, J lost 8 bases, and 17 bases lay in between. The germline V gene encodes CDR1 MNHEY and CDR2 SVGEGT. This CDR3 comprises 15 residues. DNA for the CDR3: TGTGCCAGCAGTTACGTGGGGGGCCTGGAGGGTACGCAGTATTTT. It codes for CASSYVGGLEGTQYF.

The chain combines TRBV28 with TRBJ1-2; D call uncertain. Per germline, CDR1 MDHEN and CDR2 SYDVKM. The CDR3 extends over 13 amino acids. Trimming shortened V by 2 bases and J by 3 bases, and 7 bases separated the two germline ends. This CDR3 reads CASSLGSDYGYTF. CDR3 coding DNA: TGTGCCAGCAGTTTAGGCTCTGACTATGGCTACACCTTC.

The V and J genes are TRBV28 and TRBJ2-3, with D unclear. The germline gives CDR1 MDHEN, CDR2 SYDVKM. Trimming took 6 bases from V and 2 from J, leaving 6 bases between them. The CDR3 spans 12 residues. CDR3 nucleotide sequence: TGTGCCAGCAGATCTACCACAGATACGCAGTATTTT. Amino acids: CASRSTTDTQYF.